This TCR beta chain was retrieved from a study of CD8 T cells in Susac syndrome. Study-level information: Treatment at blood withdrawal was none, corticosteroids, or intravenous immunoglobulin alone in Susac syndrome patients.

With random hexamers, roughly 0.45 to 1 ug RNA was reverse transcribed. One entry per CDR3 protein, called by TCRdb with MiXCR from the immunoSEQ multiplex PCR reads. The table shows about 77,000 distinct CDR3 sequences, with under 95% occurring only once. The length of the CDR3 is 13 residues. The V end was cut by 4 bases, the J end by 3 bases, with 10 bases between. Looked up from germline, CDR1 is MNHNY and CDR2 is SVGAGI (reference sequence). Sequencing of TCR beta, carried out with a high-throughput approach, was applied to CD8+ and CD4+ T cells from the blood. Material for sequencing was CD4+ T cells from PBMCs. The sequence was obtained from a human donor with Susac syndrome. The chain has TRBV6-6 and TRBJ2-7; D remains unclear. CDR3 nucleotide sequence: TGTGCCAGCAGTTTGCGTCAGCTCTACGAGCAGTACTTC. Amino acids: CASSLRQLYEQYF.